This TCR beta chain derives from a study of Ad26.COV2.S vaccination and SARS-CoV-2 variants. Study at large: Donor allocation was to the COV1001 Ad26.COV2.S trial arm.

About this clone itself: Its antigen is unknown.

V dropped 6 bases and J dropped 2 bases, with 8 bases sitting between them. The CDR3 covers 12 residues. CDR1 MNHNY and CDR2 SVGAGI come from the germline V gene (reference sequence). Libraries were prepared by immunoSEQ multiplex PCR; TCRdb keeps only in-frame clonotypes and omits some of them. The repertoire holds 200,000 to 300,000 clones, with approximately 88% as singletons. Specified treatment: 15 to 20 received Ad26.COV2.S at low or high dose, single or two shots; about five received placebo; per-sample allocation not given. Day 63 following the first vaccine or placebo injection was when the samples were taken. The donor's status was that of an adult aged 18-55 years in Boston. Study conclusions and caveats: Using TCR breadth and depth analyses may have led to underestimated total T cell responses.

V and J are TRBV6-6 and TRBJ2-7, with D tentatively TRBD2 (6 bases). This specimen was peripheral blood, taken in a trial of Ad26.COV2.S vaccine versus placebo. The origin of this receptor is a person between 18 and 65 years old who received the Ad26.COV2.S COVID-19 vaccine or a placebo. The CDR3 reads CASSRGTYEQYF. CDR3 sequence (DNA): TGTGCCAGCAGCCGGGGGACCTACGAGCAGTACTTC.